This TCR beta chain was found in a study of cytomegalovirus exposure and HLA in healthy donors. Study-wide points: With high specificity and sensitivity, the classifier reportedly diagnosed cytomegalovirus status.

As to this clone: Antigen specificity is unknown.

13 Jbeta primers and 60 Vbeta primers were used for the PCR. This table comes from immunoSEQ multiplex PCR, and its TCRdb copy is limited to in-frame clones, with some not included. The sample lists around 150,000 clones, around 76% seen once, with roughly 1.4% in the top ten. Sequencing was done on a sample of PBMCs. The receptor's source is a man in his sixties in good health and CMV-seronegative.

CDR3 region: CASSYSGTTGETQYF. CDR3 coding DNA: TGCGCCAGCAGCTACTCCGGGACTACCGGGGAGACCCAGTACTTC. The chain joins TRBV5-1 to TRBJ2-5; 7 positions match TRBD2. V dropped 3 bases and J dropped 5; count of bases not matched to a gene: 10. Germline V gene lookup returns CDR1 SGHRS and CDR2 YFSETQ. This CDR3 is 15 amino acids long. Complete variable domain (other parts from reference TRBV5-1 and TRBJ2-5): KAGVTQTPRYLIKTRGQQVTLSCSPISGHRSVSWYQQTPGQGLQFLFEYFSETQRNKGNFPGRFSGRQFSNSRSEMNVSTLELGDSALYLCASSYSGTTGETQYFGPGTRLLVL.